This entry concerns a single T cell receptor (beta chain). This specimen belongs to a study of cytomegalovirus exposure and HLA in healthy donors. Vbeta (60) and Jbeta (13) primers were used in the PCR. Clones were sequenced by immunoSEQ multiplex PCR, and TCRdb holds only the in-frame ones, with some missing. The table lists about 190,000 clones, almost 80% of them singletons. Trimming removed 4 bases from V and 3 bases from J, with 10 bases in between. Germline-derived CDR1 and CDR2 are SGHTA and FQGNSA. The CDR3 is 14 residues long. Sequenced input: PBMCs. J is TRBJ1-3 and V is TRBV7-2; no definite D call. This receptor was taken from a woman younger than 30 in good health and CMV-seronegative. The CDR3 is CASSYAGGGNTIYF. The CDR3 DNA reads TGTGCCAGCAGCTACGCAGGAGGTGGAAACACCATATATTTT. The full variable domain, rest sourced from reference TRBV7-2 and TRBJ1-3, is GAGVSQSPSNKVTEKGKDVELRCDPISGHTALYWYRQSLGQGLEFLIYFQGNSAPDKSGLPSDRFSAERTGGSVSTLTIQRTQQEDSAVYLCASSYAGGGNTIYFGEGSWLTVV.